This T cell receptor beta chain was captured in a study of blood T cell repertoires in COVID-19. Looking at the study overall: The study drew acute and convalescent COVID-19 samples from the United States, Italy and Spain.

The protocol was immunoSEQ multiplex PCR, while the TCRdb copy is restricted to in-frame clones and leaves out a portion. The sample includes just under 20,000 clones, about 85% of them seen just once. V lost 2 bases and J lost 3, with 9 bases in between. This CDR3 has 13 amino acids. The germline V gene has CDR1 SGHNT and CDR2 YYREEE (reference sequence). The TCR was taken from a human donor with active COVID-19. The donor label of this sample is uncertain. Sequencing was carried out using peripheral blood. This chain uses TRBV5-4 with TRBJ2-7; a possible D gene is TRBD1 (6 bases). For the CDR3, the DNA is TGTGCCAGCAGCTTACAGGGTTACTACGAGCAGTACTTC. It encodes CASSLQGYYEQYF. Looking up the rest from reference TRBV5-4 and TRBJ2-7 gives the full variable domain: ETGVTQSPTHLIKTRGQQVTLRCSSQSGHNTVSWYQQALGQGPQFIFQYYREEENGRGNFPPRFSGLQFPNYSSELNVNALELDDSALYLCASSLQGYYEQYFGPGTRLTVT.